Following are 26 T cell receptor beta chains from one sample sequenced in a study of blood T cell repertoires in COVID-19. Assay: immunoSEQ multiplex PCR; the TCRdb copy retains only in-frame clones and omits some. Here the sample spans more than 65,000 clones, 87% being singletons. The sample was peripheral blood. These receptors were obtained from a woman between 45 and 60 years old with acute or convalescent COVID-19.

This clone came up a few times. The chain couples TRBV2 to TRBJ1-2, with unresolved D. Per germline, CDR1 SNHLY and CDR2 FYNNEI. The CDR3 is 14 amino acids. The V gene lost 7 bases and the J gene lost 2 bases, with 14 bases spanning the gap. As DNA, the CDR3 is TGTGCCAGCAAGAGTGGACTTGGAAACTATGGCTACACCTTC. As protein: CASKSGLGNYGYTF. The complete variable domain, with remaining parts taken from reference TRBV2 and TRBJ1-2, reads EPEVTQTPSHQVTQMGQEVILRCVPISNHLYFYWYRQILGQKVEFLVSFYNNEISEKSEIFDDQFSVERPDGSNFTLKIRSTKLEDSAMYFCASKSGLGNYGYTFGSGTRLTVV.

The count of this clone is one. This chain uses TRBV27 with TRBJ2-5; 7 bases fit TRBD1. Trimming at V came to 2 bases and at J to 1 base, leaving 4 bases not matched to a gene. CDR1 and CDR2 (germline): MNHEY, SMNVEV (reference sequence). This CDR3 comprises 15 residues. The CDR3 DNA follows: TGTGCCAGCAGTTTAAGGACAGGACTCCAAGAGACCCAGTACTTC. Translation: CASSLRTGLQETQYF.

The count of this clone is one. This sequence joins TRBV19 and TRBJ1-1; 7 bases align to TRBD1. Germline V gene sequence: CDR1 LNHDA, CDR2 SQIVND (reference sequence). V lost 6 bases, J lost 3 bases, and 4 bases stayed unmatched. The CDR3 is 13 amino acids. This CDR3 reads CASSFTGDTEAFF. Written as DNA, the CDR3 is TGTGCCAGTAGCTTCACAGGGGACACTGAAGCTTTCTTT. Drawing the rest from reference TRBV19 and TRBJ1-1, the complete variable domain is DGGITQSPKYLFRKEGQNVTLSCEQNLNHDAMYWYRQDPGQGLRLIYYSQIVNDFQKGDIAEGYSVSREKKESFPLTVTSAQKNPTAFYLCASSFTGDTEAFFGQGTRLTVV.

This chain uses TRBV5-1 with TRBJ1-2; the match to TRBD1 covers 11 bases. CDR1 and CDR2 (germline): SGHRS, YFSETQ. The trim removed 3 bases at V and 3 bases at J, leaving 13 bases unmatched. The CDR3 extends over 18 amino acids. The CDR3 DNA sequence: TGCGCCAGCAGCTCCAAACTGGGACAGGGGGGGACTGACTATGGCTACACCTTC. The encoded protein is CASSSKLGQGGTDYGYTF.

The chain uses TRBV4-2 and TRBJ2-1; 11 bases are shared with TRBD2. The CDR3 sequence is 19 residues long. The V gene end was trimmed by 4 bases and the J gene end by 3 bases; junction bases not matched to a gene: 14. In germline, CDR1 is LGHNA, CDR2 YNFKEQ. CDR3 sequence (DNA): TGTGCCAGCAGCCCAGAGGAGCTTATAGCGGGAGGGCGCTACAATGAGCAGTTCTTC. Translated, it gives CASSPEELIAGGRYNEQFF.

A single count supports this clone. The CDR3 region is CASSQTGTDGYTF. The CDR3 coding sequence is TGTGCCAGCTCCCAAACCGGGACTGATGGCTACACCTTC. The chain combines TRBV18 with TRBJ1-2, with D tentatively TRBD1 (5 bases). Germline V gene sequence: CDR1 KGHSH, CDR2 LQKENI. The CDR3 is made up of 13 amino acids. The V and J ends lost 6 bases and 6 bases respectively, with 14 bases between them.

This clone was recorded once. DNA for the CDR3: TGTGCCAGCAGCACCTGGACAGGGGAGACCCAGTACTTC. Encoded protein: CASSTWTGETQYF. The chain combines TRBV7-2 with TRBJ2-5, with TRBD1 matching 8 bases. The CDR3 consists of 13 residues. V lost 5 bases, J lost 5 bases, and 4 bases stayed unmatched. Germline CDR1 and CDR2: SGHTA and FQGNSA. The full variable domain, its missing parts supplied by reference TRBV7-2 and TRBJ2-5, is GAGVSQSPSNKVTEKGKDVELRCDPISGHTALYWYRQSLGQGLEFLIYFQGNSAPDKSGLPSDRFSAERTGGSVSTLTIQRTQQEDSAVYLCASSTWTGETQYFGPGTRLLVL.

This clone was observed a few times. This sample includes further DNA sequences coding for the same CDR3. The rearrangement joins TRBV5-6 to TRBJ2-7; 10 bases match TRBD1. Germline-derived CDR1 and CDR2 are SGHDT and YYEEEE. The junction had 1 base not matched to a gene; V was cut back by 0 bases and J by 4 bases. The CDR3 is made up of 14 amino acids. The CDR3 here is CASSLGQGAYEQYF. CDR3 DNA sequence: TGTGCCAGCAGCTTGGGACAGGGGGCTTACGAGCAGTACTTC.

V and J are TRBV6-5 and TRBJ1-2, with 8 bases identical to TRBD1. Losses at the gene ends were 6 bases for V and 4 bases for J; bases not matched to a gene: 4. Germline CDR1 reads MNHEY; CDR2 reads SVGAGI. This CDR3 spans 13 amino acids. CDR3 loop: CASRRDRFYGYTF. CDR3 DNA: TGTGCCAGCAGACGGGACAGGTTCTATGGCTACACCTTC.

This rearrangement joins TRBV5-1 to TRBJ1-2; D is ambiguous. V was cut by 0 bases and J by 0 bases, with 9 bases left in between. The CDR3 has 15 amino acids. Germline values: CDR1 SGHRS, CDR2 YFSETQ. The CDR3 DNA reads TGCGCCAGCAGCTTGGACGGTCGAGCTAACTATGGCTACACCTTC. Amino acids: CASSLDGRANYGYTF.

The chain recombines TRBV28 with TRBJ1-2, with 8 bases fitting TRBD1. The CDR3 contains 15 residues. Germline trimming cut 5 bases from V and 5 bases from J; bases unmatched to any gene: 10. Germline V gene lookup returns CDR1 MDHEN and CDR2 SYDVKM. The CDR3 region has the DNA TGTGCCAGCAGTCCCCCACCGGGACAGGCTTATGGCTACACCTTC. Protein sequence: CASSPPPGQAYGYTF.

The rearrangement joins TRBV30 to TRBJ2-1; 10 positions agree with TRBD2. This CDR3 region has 15 residues. J gave up 5 bases and V 5 bases, and 9 bases lay outside the gene matches. Germline V gene sequence: CDR1 GTSNPN, CDR2 SVGIG (reference sequence). The CDR3 protein is CAWAVTSGINNEQFF. The CDR3 nucleotides are TGTGCCTGGGCGGTTACTAGCGGGATAAACAATGAGCAGTTCTTC. Together with reference TRBV30 and TRBJ2-1, the CDR3 gives the full variable domain: SQTIHQWPATLVQPVGSPLSLECTVEGTSNPNLYWYRQAAGRGLQLLFYSVGIGQISSEVPQNLSASRPQDRQFILSSKKLLLSDSGFYLCAWAVTSGINNEQFFGPGTRLTVL.

The rearrangement links TRBV7-9 to TRBJ1-2; weak D call: TRBD1 (6 bases). CDR1 is SEHNR, CDR2 FQNEAQ, per germline (reference sequence). The CDR3 contains 14 residues. V was clipped by 1 base and J by 8 bases, with 14 bases between them. The CDR3 here is CASSLDVPGGGYTF. In nucleotides, the CDR3 is TGTGCCAGCAGCTTAGATGTTCCGGGGGGCGGCTACACCTTC. Full variable domain (rest looked up from reference TRBV7-9 and TRBJ1-2): DTGVSQNPRHKITKRGQNVTFRCDPISEHNRLYWYRQTLGQGPEFLTYFQNEAQLEKSRLLSDRFSAERPKGSFSTLEIQRTEQGDSAMYLCASSLDVPGGGYTFGSGTRLTVV.

The V gene is TRBV10-3, the J gene TRBJ2-7; D is perhaps TRBD2 (5 bases). This CDR3 has 8 residues. Germline CDR1 ENHRY, CDR2 SYGVKD. The germline V and J ends were trimmed by 11 bases and 6 bases, with 5 bases remaining between them. The CDR3: CAEGEQYF. DNA for the CDR3: TGTGCCGAGGGCGAGCAGTACTTC.

Details on this clone: Other DNA sequences in this sample translate to the same CDR3. This chain joins TRBV4-2 and TRBJ2-3, with TRBD1 as a possible D gene (6 bases). The ends were cut back, 0 bases at V and 0 bases at J, with 13 bases in the middle. This CDR3 is 17 amino acids long. Germline CDR1 and CDR2: LGHNA and YNFKEQ. The CDR3 bases are TGTGCCAGCAGCCAAGATCGTGGGGGCTCTAGCACAGATACGCAGTATTTT. As protein: CASSQDRGGSSTDTQYF.

The J gene is TRBJ2-5, the V gene TRBV5-1, with D possibly being TRBD2 (6 bases). V gave up 0 bases and J gave up 5 bases, with 17 bases separating them. CDR1 and CDR2 from the germline V gene are SGHRS and YFSETQ. The CDR3 has 16 residues. The CDR3 DNA is TGCGCCAGCAGCTTGGGACTAGGCGCTAGTGTGGAGACCCAGTACTTC. Amino acids: CASSLGLGASVETQYF. Using reference TRBV5-1 and TRBJ2-5 for the parts outside the CDR3, the full variable domain is KAGVTQTPRYLIKTRGQQVTLSCSPISGHRSVSWYQQTPGQGLQFLFEYFSETQRNKGNFPGRFSGRQFSNSRSEMNVSTLELGDSALYLCASSLGLGASVETQYFGPGTRLLVL.

A single count supports this clone. The V and J genes are TRBV3-1 (or the pseudogene TRBV3-2) and TRBJ1-6; TRBD1 matches at 9 bases. The germline V gene has CDR1 LGHDT and CDR2 YNNKEL (reference sequence). Trimming cost V 1 base and J 4 bases; bases outside gene matches: 2. The CDR3 extends over 16 amino acids. The CDR3 loop reads CASSQGQGVYNSPLHF. In DNA form, the CDR3 reads TGTGCCAGCAGCCAAGGACAGGGGGTATATAATTCACCCCTCCACTTT.

The chain recombines TRBV29-1 with TRBJ1-3; unclear D gene. CDR3 length: 13 amino acids. Germline V gives CDR1 SQVTM, CDR2 ANQGSEA. Between the trimmed V and J ends, which lost 3 bases and 4 bases, there was a span of 10 bases. CDR3 nucleotides: TGCAGCGTTGACGCCGGTCCGGGAAACACCATATATTTT. Its translation is CSVDAGPGNTIYF.

The chain links TRBV5-6 to TRBJ2-5, with 14 positions matching TRBD2. Germline CDR1 is SGHDT and CDR2 is YYEEEE. Germline trimming cut 3 bases from V and 1 base from J; bases unmatched to any gene: 2. This CDR3 is 16 amino acids long. The CDR3 DNA reads as TGTGCCAGCAGCTGGGGGACTAGCGGGAGCCAAGAGACCCAGTACTTC. It specifies CASSWGTSGSQETQYF.

This chain links TRBV6-1 with TRBJ2-3; possible D gene TRBD1, 6 bases. V was pared by 3 bases and J by 10 bases, with 17 bases between. Germline V gives CDR1 MNHNS, CDR2 SASEGT. CDR3 size: 14 residues. CDR3 in amino acids: CASSEGRGTVSQYF. The CDR3 coding sequence is TGTGCCAGCAGTGAGGGCAGGGGTACGGTGTCGCAGTATTTT.

The rearrangement links TRBV24-1 to TRBJ1-1; D perhaps matches TRBD1 (5 bases). Trimming took off 7 bases at V and 8 bases at J, with 13 bases between the two ends. Germline lookup yields CDR1 KGHDR and CDR2 SFDVKD. This CDR3 has 12 amino acids. CDR3 sequence reads: CATRGHTGEAFF. DNA for the CDR3: TGTGCCACCAGGGGGCATACCGGCGAAGCTTTCTTT.

The V and J genes are TRBV18 and TRBJ1-1; the D gene is possibly TRBD1 (5 bases). V was trimmed by 3 bases and J by 10 bases, leaving 15 bases between them. The CDR3 covers 13 residues. The germline V gene encodes CDR1 KGHSH and CDR2 LQKENI. The CDR3 DNA is TGTGCCAGCTCACCCGGTAATCGCGGGGGAGCTTTCTTT. Amino acid sequence: CASSPGNRGGAFF.

The genes are TRBV3-1 (or the pseudogene TRBV3-2) and TRBJ2-1, with TRBD2 matching 8 bases. V shed 4 bases, J shed 3 bases, and the junction held 8 bases outside the gene matches. CDR3 length equals 16 residues. Germline V gene sequence: CDR1 LGHDT, CDR2 YNNKEL (reference sequence). The CDR3 is CASSPERGLIYNEQFF. The DNA for the CDR3 is TGTGCCAGCAGCCCCGAGCGGGGGCTTATCTACAATGAGCAGTTCTTC.

This sequence joins TRBV27 and TRBJ2-1; 9 positions agree with TRBD2. V shed 2 bases and J 6 bases; nucleotides not matched to a gene: 5. The CDR3 runs 15 residues. CDR1 and CDR2 from the germline V gene are MNHEY and SMNVEV (reference sequence). The CDR3 is CASSLMWTSVNEQFF. Here the CDR3 DNA reads TGTGCCAGCAGTTTAATGTGGACTAGCGTCAATGAGCAGTTCTTC.

The gene calls are TRBV4-2 and TRBJ1-4, with 8 bases aligning to TRBD1. With 2 bases clipped from V and 8 bases from J, the junction kept 13 bases outside the gene matches. CDR3 size: 17 residues. Germline CDR1 and CDR2: LGHNA and YNFKEQ. CDR3 nucleotide sequence: TGTGCCAGCAGCCAACACAGGGGGGACGATTTTGTAGAAAAACTGTTTTTT. Translation gives CASSQHRGDDFVEKLFF.

The CDR3 coding sequence is TGCGCCAGCAGTTTACTAGCGGGGGGGCCTGGTGAGCAGTTCTTC. Encoded protein: CASSLLAGGPGEQFF. The chain joins TRBV10-2 to TRBJ2-1; 13 nucleotides agree with TRBD2. J lost 9 bases, V lost 5 bases, and 7 bases had no gene match. The length of the CDR3 is 15 residues. Germline lookup yields CDR1 WSHSY and CDR2 SAAADI.